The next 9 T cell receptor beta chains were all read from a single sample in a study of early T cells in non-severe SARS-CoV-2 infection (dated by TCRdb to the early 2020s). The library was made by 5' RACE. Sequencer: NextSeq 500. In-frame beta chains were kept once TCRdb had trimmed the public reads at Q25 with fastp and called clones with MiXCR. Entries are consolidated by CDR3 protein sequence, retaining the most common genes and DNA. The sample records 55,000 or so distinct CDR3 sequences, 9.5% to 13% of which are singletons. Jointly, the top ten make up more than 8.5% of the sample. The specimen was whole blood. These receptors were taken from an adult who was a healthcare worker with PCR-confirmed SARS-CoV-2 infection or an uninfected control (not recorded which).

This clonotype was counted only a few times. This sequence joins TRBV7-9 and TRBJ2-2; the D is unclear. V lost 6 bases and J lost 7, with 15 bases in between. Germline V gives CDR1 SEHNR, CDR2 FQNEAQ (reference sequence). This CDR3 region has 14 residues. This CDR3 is CASSAVAVDGELFF. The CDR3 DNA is TGTGCCAGCAGTGCGGTAGCTGTTGACGGGGAGCTGTTTTTT.

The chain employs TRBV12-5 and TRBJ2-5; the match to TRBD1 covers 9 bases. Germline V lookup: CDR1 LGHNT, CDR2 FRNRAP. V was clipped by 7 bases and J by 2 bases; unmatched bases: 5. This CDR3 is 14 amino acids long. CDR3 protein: CASARDRGQETQYF. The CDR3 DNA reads TGTGCTAGTGCTCGTGACAGGGGGCAAGAGACCCAGTACTTC. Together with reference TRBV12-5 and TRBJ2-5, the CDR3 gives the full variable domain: DARVTQTPRHKVTEMGQEVTMRCQPILGHNTVFWYRQTMMQGLELLAYFRNRAPLDDSGMPKDRFSAEMPDATLATLKIQPSEPRDSAVYFCASARDRGQETQYFGPGTRLLVL.

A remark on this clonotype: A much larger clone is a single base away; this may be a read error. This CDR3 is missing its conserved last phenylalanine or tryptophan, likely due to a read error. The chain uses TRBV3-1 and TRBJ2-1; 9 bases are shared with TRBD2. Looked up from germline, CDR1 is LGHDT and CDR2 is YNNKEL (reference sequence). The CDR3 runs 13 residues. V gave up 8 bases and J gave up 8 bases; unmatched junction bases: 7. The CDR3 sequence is CASVGLAGYEQFS. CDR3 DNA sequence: TGTGCCAGCGTTGGGCTAGCGGGGTATGAGCAGTTCTCC.

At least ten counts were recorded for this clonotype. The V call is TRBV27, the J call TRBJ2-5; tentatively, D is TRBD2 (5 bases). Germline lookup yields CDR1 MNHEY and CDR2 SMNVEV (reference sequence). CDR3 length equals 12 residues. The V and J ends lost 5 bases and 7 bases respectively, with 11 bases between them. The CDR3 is CASSPGRGTQYF. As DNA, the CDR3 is TGTGCCAGCAGTCCCGGCCGGGGGACCCAGTACTTC.

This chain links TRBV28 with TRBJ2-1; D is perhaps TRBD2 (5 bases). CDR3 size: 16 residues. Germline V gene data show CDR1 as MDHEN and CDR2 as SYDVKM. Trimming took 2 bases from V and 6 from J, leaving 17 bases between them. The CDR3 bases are TGTGCCAGCAGTTTAATGGAGGTCCTTAGGAGCAATGAGCAGTTCTTC. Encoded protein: CASSLMEVLRSNEQFF.

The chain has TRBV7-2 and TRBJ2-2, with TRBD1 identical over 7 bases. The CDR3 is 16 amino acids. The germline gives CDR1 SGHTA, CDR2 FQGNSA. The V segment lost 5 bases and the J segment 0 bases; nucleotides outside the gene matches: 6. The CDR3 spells CASSVRQGTNTGELFF. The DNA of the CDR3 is TGTGCCAGCAGCGTCCGACAGGGAACGAACACCGGGGAGCTGTTTTTT.

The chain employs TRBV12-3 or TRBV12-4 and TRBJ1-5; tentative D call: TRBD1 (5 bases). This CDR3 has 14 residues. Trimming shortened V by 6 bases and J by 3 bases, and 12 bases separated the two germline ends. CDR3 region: CASSLGQNNQPQHF. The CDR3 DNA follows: TGTGCCAGCAGCCTGGGGCAGAACAATCAGCCCCAGCATTTT.

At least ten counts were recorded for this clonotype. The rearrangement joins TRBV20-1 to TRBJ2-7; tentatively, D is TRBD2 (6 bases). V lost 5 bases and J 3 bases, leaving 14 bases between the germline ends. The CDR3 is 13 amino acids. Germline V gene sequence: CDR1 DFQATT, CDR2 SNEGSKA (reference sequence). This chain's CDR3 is CSAPSTGDYEQYF. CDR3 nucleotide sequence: TGCAGTGCTCCCTCCACGGGGGACTACGAGCAGTACTTC.

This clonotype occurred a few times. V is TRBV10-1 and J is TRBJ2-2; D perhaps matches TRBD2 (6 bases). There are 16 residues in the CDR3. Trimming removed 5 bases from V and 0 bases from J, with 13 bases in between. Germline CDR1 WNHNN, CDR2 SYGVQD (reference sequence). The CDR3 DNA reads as TGCGCCAGCAGTTTCCGGGGACTTCCGAACACCGGGGAGCTGTTTTTT. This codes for CASSFRGLPNTGELFF.